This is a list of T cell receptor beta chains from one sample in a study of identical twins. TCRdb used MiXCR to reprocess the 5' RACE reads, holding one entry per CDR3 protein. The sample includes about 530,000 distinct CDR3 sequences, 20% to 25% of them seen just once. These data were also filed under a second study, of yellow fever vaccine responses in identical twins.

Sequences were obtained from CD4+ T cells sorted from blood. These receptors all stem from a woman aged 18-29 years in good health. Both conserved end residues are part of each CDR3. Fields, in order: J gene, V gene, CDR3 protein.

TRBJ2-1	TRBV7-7	CASSSGTGALNEQFF
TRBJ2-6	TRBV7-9	CASSPGRNSGANVLTF
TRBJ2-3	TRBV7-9	CASSAGQGITDTQYF
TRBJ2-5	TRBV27	CASSGGLPQETQYF
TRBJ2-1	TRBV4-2	CASSRTSGGSNEQFF
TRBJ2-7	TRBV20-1	CSATRDRGYEQYF
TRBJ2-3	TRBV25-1	CASREISSTDTQYF
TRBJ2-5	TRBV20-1	CSASRRGGAETQYF
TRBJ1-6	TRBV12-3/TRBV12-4	CASSPRDSLNSPLHF
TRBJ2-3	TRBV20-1	CSARDRRLAGGPSTDTQYF
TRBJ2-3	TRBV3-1	CASSFGPVRTDTQYF
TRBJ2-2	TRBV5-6	CASSSLGSLGTGELFF
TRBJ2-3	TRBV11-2	CASSSLAGGDTQYF
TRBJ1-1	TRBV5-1	CASSPPGQELNTEAFF
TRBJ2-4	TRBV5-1	CASSLVDRDRLAKNIQYF
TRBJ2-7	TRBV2	CTCSSQPDRGRWSYEQYF
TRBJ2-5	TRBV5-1	CASSRDIRETQYF
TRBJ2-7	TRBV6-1	CASAGQLTYEQYF
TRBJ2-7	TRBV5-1	CASSLQTRIGSYEQYF
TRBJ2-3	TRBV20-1	CSAREQVDTQYF
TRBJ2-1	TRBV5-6	CASTLNAGGYNEQFF
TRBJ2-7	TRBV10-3	CAISDTYEQYF
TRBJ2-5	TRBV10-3	CAISGLAGETQYF
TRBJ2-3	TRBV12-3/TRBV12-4	CASSLAGGRDTQYF
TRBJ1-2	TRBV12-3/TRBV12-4	CASSRGSYGYTF
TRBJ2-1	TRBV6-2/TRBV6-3	CASTPAGGPYNEQFF
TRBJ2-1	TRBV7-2	CASSLAGGSGHEQFF
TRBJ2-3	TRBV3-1	CASSQDRLVTDTQYF
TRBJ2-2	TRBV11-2	CASSLVEGLGTGELFF
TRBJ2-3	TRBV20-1	CSASASGSHTDTQYF
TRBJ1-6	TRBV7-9	CASSLELGRSNSPLHF
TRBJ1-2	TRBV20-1	CSASRWGNYGYTF
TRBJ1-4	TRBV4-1	CASSQDPQGRGEGNEKLFF
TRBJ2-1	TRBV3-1	CASRDTGWGEQFF
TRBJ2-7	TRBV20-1	CSASDGQGDEQYF
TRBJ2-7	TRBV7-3	CASSLRGGQPYEQYF
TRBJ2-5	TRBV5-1	CASSMGLAHQQETQYF
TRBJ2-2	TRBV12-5	CASGLVRPTGELFF
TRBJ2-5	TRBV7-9	CASSQRGSGETQYF
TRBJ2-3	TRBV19	CASQDRSSTDTQYF
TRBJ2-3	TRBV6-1	CASRGTSGRARDTQYF
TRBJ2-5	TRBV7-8	CASTNHGTGFQETQYF
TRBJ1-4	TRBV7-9	CASSRQGANEKLFF
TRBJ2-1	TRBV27	CASSFWRGADNEQFF
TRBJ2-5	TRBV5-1	CASSSGPAHMETQYF
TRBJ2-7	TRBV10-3	CAIGPGGVSYEQYF
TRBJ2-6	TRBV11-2	CASSITEGVGANVLTF
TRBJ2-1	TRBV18	CASSPPITGGVGEQFF
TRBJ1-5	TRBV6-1	CASSEVGTRSNQPQHF
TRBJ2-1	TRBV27	CASTISGGAWNEQFF
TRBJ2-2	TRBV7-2	CASSGGPNTRELFF